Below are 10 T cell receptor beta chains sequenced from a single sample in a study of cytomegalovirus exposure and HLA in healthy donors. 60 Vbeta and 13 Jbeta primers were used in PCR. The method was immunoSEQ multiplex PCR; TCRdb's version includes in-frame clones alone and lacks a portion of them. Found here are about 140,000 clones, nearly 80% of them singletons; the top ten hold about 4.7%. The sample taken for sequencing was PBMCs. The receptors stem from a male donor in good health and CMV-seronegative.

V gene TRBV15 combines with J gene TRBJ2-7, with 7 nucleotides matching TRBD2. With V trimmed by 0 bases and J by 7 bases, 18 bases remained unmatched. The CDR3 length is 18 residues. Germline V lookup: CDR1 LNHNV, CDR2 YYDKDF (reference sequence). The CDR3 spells CATSRDRGELGLAREQYF. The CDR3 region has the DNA TGTGCCACCAGCAGAGATCGGGGGGAACTGGGACTCGCCCGAGAGCAGTACTTC.

The CDR3 region is CASSQGGYGYTF. CDR3 in DNA: TGTGCCAGCAGCCAGGGCGGCTATGGCTACACCTTC. V usage is TRBV5-6 and J usage is TRBJ1-2; D possibly corresponds to TRBD1 (5 bases). The CDR3 runs 12 residues. Germline V lookup: CDR1 SGHDT, CDR2 YYEEEE. Trimming cost V 4 bases and J 4 bases, with 8 bases left between them. Full variable domain (missing parts from reference TRBV5-6 and TRBJ1-2): DAGVTQSPTHLIKTRGQQVTLRCSPKSGHDTVSWYQQALGQGPQFIFQYYEEEERQRGNFPDRFSGHQFPNYSSELNVNALLLGDSALYLCASSQGGYGYTFGSGTRLTVV.

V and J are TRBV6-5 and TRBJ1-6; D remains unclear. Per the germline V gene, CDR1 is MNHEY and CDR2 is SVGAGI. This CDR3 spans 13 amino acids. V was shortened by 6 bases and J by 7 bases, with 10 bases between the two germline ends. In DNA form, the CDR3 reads TGTGCCAGCAGCCCTCCGGGGAATTCACCCCTCCACTTT. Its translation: CASSPPGNSPLHF.

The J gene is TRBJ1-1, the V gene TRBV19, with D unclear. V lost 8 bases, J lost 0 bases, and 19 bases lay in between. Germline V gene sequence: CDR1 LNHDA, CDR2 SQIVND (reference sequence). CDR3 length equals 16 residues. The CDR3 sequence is CASGTNSLRMNTEAFF. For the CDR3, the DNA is TGTGCCAGTGGAACTAATAGCCTTCGTATGAACACTGAAGCTTTCTTT.

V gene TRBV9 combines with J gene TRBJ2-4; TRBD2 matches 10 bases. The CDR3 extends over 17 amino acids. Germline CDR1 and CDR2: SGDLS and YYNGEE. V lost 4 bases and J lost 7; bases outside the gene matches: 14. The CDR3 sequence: CASSPQSLAGVRNIQYF. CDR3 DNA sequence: TGTGCCAGCAGCCCACAGTCCCTAGCGGGGGTTCGGAACATTCAGTACTTC. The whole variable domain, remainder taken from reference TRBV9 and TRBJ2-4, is DSGVTQTPKHLITATGQRVTLRCSPRSGDLSVYWYQQSLDQGLQFLIQYYNGEERAKGNILERFSAQQFPDLHSELNLSSLELGDSALYFCASSPQSLAGVRNIQYFGAGTRLSVL.

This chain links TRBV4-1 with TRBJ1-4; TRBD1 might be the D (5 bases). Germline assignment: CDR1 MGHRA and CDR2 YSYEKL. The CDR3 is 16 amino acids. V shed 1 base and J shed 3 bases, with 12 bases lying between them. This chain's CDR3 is CASSQGGGAANEKLFF. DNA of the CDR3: TGCGCCAGCAGCCAAGGGGGCGGGGCGGCTAATGAAAAACTGTTTTTT.

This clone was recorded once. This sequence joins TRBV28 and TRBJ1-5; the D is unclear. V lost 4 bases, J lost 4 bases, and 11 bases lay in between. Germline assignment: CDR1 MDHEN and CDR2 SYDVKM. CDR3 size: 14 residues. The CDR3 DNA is TGTGCCAGCAGTTCCTACAGACGGAATCAGCCCCAGCATTTT. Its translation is CASSSYRRNQPQHF.

This CDR3 reads CASSEETGTPLHF. The CDR3 DNA follows: TGTGCCAGCAGTGAAGAGACAGGAACACCCCTCCACTTT. The chain links TRBV2 to TRBJ1-6; D is perhaps TRBD1 (6 bases). CDR1 is SNHLY and CDR2 is FYNNEI in the germline V gene. The CDR3 covers 13 residues. Between the trimmed V and J ends, which lost 1 base and 11 bases, there was a span of 9 bases.

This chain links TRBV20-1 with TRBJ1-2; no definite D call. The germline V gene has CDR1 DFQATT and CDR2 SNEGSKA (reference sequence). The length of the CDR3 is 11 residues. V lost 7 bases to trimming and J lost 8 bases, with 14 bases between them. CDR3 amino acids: CSVDGAGGYTF. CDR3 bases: TGCAGTGTAGACGGTGCGGGGGGCTACACCTTC.

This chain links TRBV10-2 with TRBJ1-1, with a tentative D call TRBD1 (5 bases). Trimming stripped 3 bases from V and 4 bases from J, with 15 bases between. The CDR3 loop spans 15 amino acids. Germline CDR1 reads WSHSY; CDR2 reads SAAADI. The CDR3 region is CASSEPKGRATEAFF. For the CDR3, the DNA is TGCGCCAGCAGTGAACCAAAGGGGAGGGCCACTGAAGCTTTCTTT.